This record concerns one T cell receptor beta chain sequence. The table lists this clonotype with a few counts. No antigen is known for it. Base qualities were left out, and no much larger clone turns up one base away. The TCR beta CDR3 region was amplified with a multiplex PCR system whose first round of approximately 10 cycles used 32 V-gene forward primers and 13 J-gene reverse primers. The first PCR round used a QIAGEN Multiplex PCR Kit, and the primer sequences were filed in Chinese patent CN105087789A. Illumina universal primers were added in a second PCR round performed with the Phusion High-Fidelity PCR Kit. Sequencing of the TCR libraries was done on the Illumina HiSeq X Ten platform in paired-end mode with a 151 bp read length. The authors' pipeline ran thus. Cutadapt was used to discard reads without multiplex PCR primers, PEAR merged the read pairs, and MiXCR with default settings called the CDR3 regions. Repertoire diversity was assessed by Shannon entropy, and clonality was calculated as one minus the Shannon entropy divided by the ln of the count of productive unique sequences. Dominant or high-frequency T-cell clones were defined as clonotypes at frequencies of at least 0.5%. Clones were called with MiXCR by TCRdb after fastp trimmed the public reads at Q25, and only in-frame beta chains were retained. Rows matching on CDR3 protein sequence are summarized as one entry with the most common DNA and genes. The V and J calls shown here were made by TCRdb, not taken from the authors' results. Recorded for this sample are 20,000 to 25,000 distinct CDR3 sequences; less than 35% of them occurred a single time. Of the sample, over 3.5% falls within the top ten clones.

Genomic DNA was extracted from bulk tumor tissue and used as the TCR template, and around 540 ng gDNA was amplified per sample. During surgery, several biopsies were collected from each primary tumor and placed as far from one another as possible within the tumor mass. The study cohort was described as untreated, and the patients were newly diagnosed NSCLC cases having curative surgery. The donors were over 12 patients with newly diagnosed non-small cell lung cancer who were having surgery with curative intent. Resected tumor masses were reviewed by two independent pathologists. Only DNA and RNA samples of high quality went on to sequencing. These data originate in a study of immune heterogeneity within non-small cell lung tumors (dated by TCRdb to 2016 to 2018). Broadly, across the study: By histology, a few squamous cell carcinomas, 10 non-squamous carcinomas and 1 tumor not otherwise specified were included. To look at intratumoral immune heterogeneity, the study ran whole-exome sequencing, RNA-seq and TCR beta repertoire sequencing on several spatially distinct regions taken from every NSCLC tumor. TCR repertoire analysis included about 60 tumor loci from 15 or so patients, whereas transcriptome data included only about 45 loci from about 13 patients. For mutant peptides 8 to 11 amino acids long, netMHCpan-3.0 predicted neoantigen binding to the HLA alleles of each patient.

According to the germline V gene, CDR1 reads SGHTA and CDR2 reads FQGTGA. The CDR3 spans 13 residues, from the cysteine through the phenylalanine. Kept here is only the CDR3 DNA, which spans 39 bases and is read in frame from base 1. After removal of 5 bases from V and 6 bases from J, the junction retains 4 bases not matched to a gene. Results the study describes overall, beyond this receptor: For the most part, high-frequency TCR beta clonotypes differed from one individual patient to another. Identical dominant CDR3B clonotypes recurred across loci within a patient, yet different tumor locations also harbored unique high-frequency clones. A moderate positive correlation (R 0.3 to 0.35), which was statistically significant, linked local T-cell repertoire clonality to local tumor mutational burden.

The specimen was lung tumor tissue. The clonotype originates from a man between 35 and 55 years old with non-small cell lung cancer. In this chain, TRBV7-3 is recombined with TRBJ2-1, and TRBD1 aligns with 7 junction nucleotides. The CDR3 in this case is CASSPGQVNEQFF. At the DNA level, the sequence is TGTGCCAGCAGCCCCGGACAGGTCAATGAGCAGTTCTTC. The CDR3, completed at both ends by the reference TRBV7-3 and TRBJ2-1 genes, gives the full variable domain GAGVSQTPSNKVTEKGKYVELRCDPISGHTALYWYRQSLGQGPEFLIYFQGTGAADDSGLPNDRFFAVRPEGSVSTLKIQRTERGDSAVYLCASSPGQVNEQFFGPGTRLTVL.